The next 5 T cell receptor beta chains were all read from a single sample in a study of OX40 agonist ivuxolimab in advanced cancers. Sequencing used immunoSEQ multiplex PCR; TCRdb keeps in-frame clones, though not all of them. The sample includes around 89,000 clones, more than 75% of them seen just once. Material: CD4+ or CD8+ T cells sorted from blood, obtained in a trial of the OX40 agonist ivuxolimab. Receptors originate from an adult with an advanced solid tumor such as melanoma, head and neck, liver or kidney cancer.

The rearrangement links TRBV7-9 to TRBJ2-1; D is possibly TRBD1 (6 bases). Trimming cost V 6 bases and J 4 bases, with 16 bases left between them. This CDR3 is built from 15 residues. CDR1 is SEHNR and CDR2 is FQNEAQ in the germline V gene (reference sequence). DNA for the CDR3: TGTGCCAGCAGTATCTGGACAGTCGATTACAATGAGCAGTTCTTC. It encodes CASSIWTVDYNEQFF. Filled out from reference TRBV7-9 and TRBJ2-1, the complete variable domain reads DTGVSQNPRHKITKRGQNVTFRCDPISEHNRLYWYRQTLGQGPEFLTYFQNEAQLEKSRLLSDRFSAERPKGSFSTLEIQRTEQGDSAMYLCASSIWTVDYNEQFFGPGTRLTVL.

This chain uses TRBV10-3 with TRBJ1-2; D possibly corresponds to TRBD1 (5 bases). In germline, CDR1 is ENHRY, CDR2 SYGVKD. The CDR3 is 15 residues long. Deletions cut 4 bases from V and 2 bases from J, with 14 bases between. The CDR3 spells CAISAQMGTNYGYTF. Here the CDR3 DNA reads TGTGCCATCAGTGCCCAAATGGGGACCAACTATGGCTACACCTTC.

The genes are TRBV5-8 and TRBJ1-6, with 8 bases lining up with TRBD1. The CDR3 consists of 15 residues. Germline CDR1 SGHTS, CDR2 YDEGEE. V shed 0 bases, J shed 9 bases, and the junction held 5 bases outside the gene matches. CDR3 coding DNA: TGTGCCAGCAGCTTGGAGCCAGGGGGCAGTTCACCCCTCCACTTT. Encoded protein: CASSLEPGGSSPLHF. Based on the CDR3 plus reference TRBV5-8 and TRBJ1-6, the full variable domain is EAGVTQSPTHLIKTRGQQATLRCSPISGHTSVYWYQQALGLGLQFLLWYDEGEERNRGNFPPRFSGRQFPNYSSELNVNALELEDSALYLCASSLEPGGSSPLHFGNGTRLTVT.

This clone was observed a single time. V and J are TRBV7-2 and TRBJ1-5; no clear D. In germline, CDR1 is SGHTA, CDR2 FQGNSA. The ends were cut back, 7 bases at V and 8 bases at J, with 12 bases in the middle. This CDR3 is 12 amino acids long. The CDR3 DNA reads TGTGCCAGCACTAAAAACGGGGAGCCCCAGCATTTT. It encodes CASTKNGEPQHF.

The V and J genes are TRBV5-1 and TRBJ1-4; D might be TRBD1 (5 bases). CDR1 and CDR2 (germline): SGHRS, YFSETQ. Trimming stripped 2 bases from V and 1 base from J, with 9 bases between. This CDR3 contains 15 residues. CDR3 in amino acids: CASSFAGGTNEKLFF. The CDR3 DNA sequence: TGCGCCAGCAGCTTTGCGGGGGGAACTAATGAAAAACTGTTTTTT.